This TCR beta chain was found in a study of cytomegalovirus exposure and HLA in healthy donors. Findings and caveats of the study: Later analysis showed most CMV-associated TCR beta chains appearing HLA-restricted. In all likelihood, a cluster of highly shared sequence variants was a sequencing artifact.

PCR used 60 Vbeta primers and 13 Jbeta primers. Generated by immunoSEQ multiplex PCR, the TCRdb table keeps only in-frame clones and is missing some. This table holds a few hundred thousand clones, more than 60% found once. In the case of this clone: Its antigen is unknown.

This CDR3 is 16 amino acids long. CDR1 is SGHTA and CDR2 is FQGNSA in the germline V gene. V lost 1 base to trimming and J lost 0 bases, with 12 bases between them. The clonotype was recovered from a girl aged 2-10 years in good health and CMV-seronegative. The sample comprised PBMCs. This rearrangement joins TRBV7-2 to TRBJ1-2; D is uncertain. DNA for the CDR3: TGTGCCAGCAGCTTAGTGACGGGAATAGCTAACTATGGCTACACCTTC. This sequence encodes CASSLVTGIANYGYTF.